This T cell receptor beta chain was observed in a study of OX40 agonist ivuxolimab in advanced cancers. Produced via immunoSEQ multiplex PCR; TCRdb's table is partial and in-frame only. The profile shows around 86,000 clones, about 89% of them singletons. V lost 4 bases, J lost 7 bases, and 7 bases stayed unmatched. CDR1 and CDR2 (germline): KGHSH, LQKENI. There are 15 residues in the CDR3. Sequencing used CD4+ or CD8+ T cells sorted from blood, obtained in a trial of the OX40 agonist ivuxolimab. The genes are TRBV18 and TRBJ2-1; 10 bases agree with TRBD2. This clonotype was obtained from an adult with an advanced solid tumor such as melanoma, head and neck, liver or kidney cancer. CDR3: CASSRSSSGSNEQFF. The CDR3 DNA is TGTGCCAGCTCACGAAGCTCTAGCGGGAGTAATGAGCAGTTCTTC. Filled out from reference TRBV18 and TRBJ2-1, the complete variable domain reads NAGVMQNPRHLVRRRGQEARLRCSPMKGHSHVYWYRQLPEEGLKFMVYLQKENIIDESGMPKERFSAEFPKEGPSILRIQQVVRGDSAAYFCASSRSSSGSNEQFFGPGTRLTVL.